The source of this T cell receptor (beta chain) is a study of T cell repertoires in cytomegalovirus infection. About the study: HLA-B-restricted CMV epitopes that are well studied were used alongside recently identified HLA-C-restricted ones. Indicated by public TCR beta signatures were CMV infection and matching HLA type.

TCRdb independently ran MiXCR on the reads; one entry per CDR3 protein. This table has some 500,000 distinct CDR3 sequences, roughly 34% appearing once. General study findings and limits: CMV-specific TCR beta clonotypes restricted by HLA-C were the ones dominating the ex vivo response.

Note on this clonotype: Its antigen remains unknown.

Germline V gives CDR1 SGHDT, CDR2 YYEEEE. The V and J ends lost 7 bases and 8 bases respectively, with 24 bases between them. This CDR3 contains 15 residues. The sample here was cultured PBMCs, taken from culture after CMV antigen stimulation. V is TRBV5-6 and J is TRBJ1-2; D perhaps matches TRBD1 (5 bases). The receptor was derived from a human donor in good health (CMV status not recorded). Some clones in this sample may be carry-over from other donors' samples. DNA for the CDR3: TGTGCCAGCCGGTTTATTACGGGGCTTATCACGGGCTACACCTTC. Amino acid sequence: CASRFITGLITGYTF. The variable domain in full, completed from reference TRBV5-6 and TRBJ1-2, reads DAGVTQSPTHLIKTRGQQVTLRCSPKSGHDTVSWYQQALGQGPQFIFQYYEEEERQRGNFPDRFSGHQFPNYSSELNVNALLLGDSALYLCASRFITGLITGYTFGSGTRLTVV.